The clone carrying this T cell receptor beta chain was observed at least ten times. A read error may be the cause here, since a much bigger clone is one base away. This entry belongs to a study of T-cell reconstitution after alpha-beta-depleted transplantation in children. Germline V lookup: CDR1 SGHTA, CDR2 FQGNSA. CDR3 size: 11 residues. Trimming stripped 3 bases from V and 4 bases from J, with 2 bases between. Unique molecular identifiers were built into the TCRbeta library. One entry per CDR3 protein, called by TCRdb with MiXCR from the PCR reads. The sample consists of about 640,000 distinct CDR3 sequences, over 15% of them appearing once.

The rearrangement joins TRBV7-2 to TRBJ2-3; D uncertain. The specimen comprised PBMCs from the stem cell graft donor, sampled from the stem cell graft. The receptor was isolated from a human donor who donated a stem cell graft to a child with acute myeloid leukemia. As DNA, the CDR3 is TGTGCCAGCAGCTTGCCAGATACGCAGTATTTT. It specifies CASSLPDTQYF.